Listed here are 18 T cell receptor beta chains from one sample, sequenced in a study of T cells in Graves' hyperthyroidism and ophthalmopathy. The CDR3 regions of TCR beta were amplified from RNA transcripts. An initial round of RT-PCR targeting the TCR CDR3 relied on the HTBI primer set. Via MiXCR, TCRdb re-called the multiplex PCR reads, giving one row per CDR3 protein. The repertoire consists of 300,000 to 400,000 distinct CDR3 sequences, with 15% to 20% occurring once and the leading ten covering around 47%. What was sequenced was blood. The source is a woman aged 50 to 60 with Graves' hyperthyroidism.

This clonotype was counted ten times or more. The rearrangement links TRBV2 to TRBJ2-1; no reliable D call. The CDR3 spans 13 residues. CDR1 is SNHLY and CDR2 is FYNNEI in the germline V gene. V lost 4 bases and J 4 bases, leaving 8 bases between the germline ends. CDR3 nucleotide sequence: TGTGCCAGCAGTGTAGCCAAATACAATGAGCAGTTCTTC. Protein product: CASSVAKYNEQFF.

This chain joins TRBV29-1 and TRBJ2-3, with D possibly being TRBD1 or TRBD2 (6 bases each). This CDR3 has 14 amino acids. Looked up from germline, CDR1 is SQVTM and CDR2 is ANQGSEA. V was clipped by 4 bases and J by 7 bases, with 18 bases between them. Written as DNA, the CDR3 is TGCAGCGTTGTCGGCCTTGAGGGGGGATATACGCAGTATTTT. This gives the protein CSVVGLEGGYTQYF.

This clonotype was observed many times. This chain uses TRBV6-1 with TRBJ1-5; D perhaps matches TRBD1 (5 bases). Per the germline V gene, CDR1 is MNHNS and CDR2 is SASEGT. CDR3 length equals 14 residues. V was cut by 4 bases and J by 7 bases, with 14 bases left in between. This chain's CDR3 is CASSAQGGVQPQHF. In DNA, the CDR3 is TGTGCCAGCAGTGCTCAGGGTGGGGTCCAGCCCCAGCATTTT.

There are many counts of this clonotype. The rearrangement uses TRBV6-1 and TRBJ2-7; no definite D call. CDR1 is MNHNS, CDR2 SASEGT, per germline. This CDR3 has 13 residues. Trimming shortened V by 2 bases and J by 3 bases, and 8 bases separated the two germline ends. CDR3 coding DNA: TGTGCCAGCAGTGAATTTGATGGCTACGAGCAGTACTTC. This codes for CASSEFDGYEQYF.

In its sample, this clonotype was seen a few times. The V and J genes are TRBV6-6 and TRBJ2-3, with D unclear. Germline CDR1 and CDR2: MNHNY and SVGAGI (reference sequence). This CDR3 contains 15 residues. V was pared by 2 bases and J by 2 bases, with 11 bases between. Here the CDR3 reads CASSYDILTTDTQYF. CDR3 DNA: TGTGCCAGCAGTTACGATATCCTTACCACAGATACGCAGTATTTT.

In this sample, this clonotype turned up a few times. The chain carries TRBV10-3 and TRBJ1-2; D is perhaps TRBD1 (6 bases). From germline, CDR1 is ENHRY and CDR2 SYGVKD. The CDR3 runs 17 residues. V was pared by 2 bases and J by 4 bases, with 20 bases between. CDR3 loop: CAISERPGQLNFYGYTF. CDR3 DNA sequence: TGTGCCATCAGTGAGCGGCCTGGACAGCTCAACTTCTATGGCTACACCTTC.

A word on this clonotype: A read error may be the cause here, since a much bigger clone is one base away. The chain has TRBV27 and TRBJ2-5, with 12 bases identical to TRBD1. The CDR3 runs to 15 residues. V was pared by 5 bases and J by 6 bases, with 7 bases of the junction left unmatched. CDR1 MNHEY and CDR2 SMNVEV come from the germline V gene (reference sequence). CDR3 coding DNA: TGTGCCAGCAGTCATGGGACAGGGGGCAGAAAGACCCAGTACTTC. This gives the protein CASSHGTGGRKTQYF.

This clonotype was observed many times. CDR3 DNA: TGTGCCAGCAGCAGGAGCAGGGGCCAAGAGACCCAGTACTTC. Protein: CASSRSRGQETQYF. The V and J genes are TRBV2 and TRBJ2-5; D may be TRBD1 (6 bases). Germline CDR1 is SNHLY and CDR2 is FYNNEI. The CDR3 totals 14 residues. V was clipped by 6 bases and J by 1 base, with 12 bases between them.

This clonotype was found many times. This sequence joins TRBV2 and TRBJ2-5; TRBD2 aligns across 13 bases. CDR1 is SNHLY and CDR2 is FYNNEI in the germline V gene. V was pared by 6 bases and J by 5 bases, with 9 bases of the junction left unmatched. The CDR3 is 16 residues long. The CDR3 DNA reads TGTGCCAGCAGGACCCGGACTAGCGGGGGCTACGAGACCCAGTACTTC. Protein product: CASRTRTSGGYETQYF.

The rearrangement uses TRBV6-5 and TRBJ1-1; D is unclear. The CDR3 sequence is 15 residues long. V lost 4 bases, J lost 2 bases, and 14 bases lay in between. CDR1 and CDR2 (germline): MNHEY, SVGAGI. The CDR3 is CASSSSSPVNTEAFF. The CDR3, as DNA: TGTGCCAGCAGTTCATCCTCACCTGTTAACACTGAAGCTTTCTTT.

This clonotype was seen at least ten times. V and J are TRBV6-1 and TRBJ1-1; TRBD1 might be the D (6 bases). Looked up from germline, CDR1 is MNHNS and CDR2 is SASEGT. The CDR3 consists of 16 residues. V lost 1 base and J 1 base, leaving 13 bases between the germline ends. The CDR3 protein is CASSEEVGARNTEAFF. The CDR3 coding sequence is TGTGCCAGCAGTGAAGAAGTGGGGGCAAGGAACACTGAAGCTTTCTTT.

This clonotype was picked up many times. J is TRBJ2-1 and V is TRBV6-1; D remains unclear. This CDR3 has 13 amino acids. Trimming removed 8 bases at V and 1 base at J, with 9 bases between. CDR1 MNHNS and CDR2 SASEGT come from the germline V gene. The CDR3 loop is CASSTWSYNEQFF. The CDR3 region has the DNA TGTGCCAGCTCTACCTGGTCCTACAATGAGCAGTTCTTC.

This clonotype came up many times. The chain is built from TRBV30 and TRBJ1-1; D is uncertain. The CDR3 covers 13 residues. Trimming removed 0 bases from V and 4 bases from J, with 9 bases in between. CDR1 GTSNPN and CDR2 SVGIG come from the germline V gene (reference sequence). The CDR3 sequence: CAWSVSDGTEAFF. CDR3 coding DNA: TGTGCCTGGAGTGTGAGTGACGGCACTGAAGCTTTCTTT.

The chain employs TRBV20-1 and TRBJ2-7, with 8 positions matching TRBD2. V lost 6 bases and J lost 6; bases outside the gene matches: 4. The CDR3 consists of 11 residues. Germline V CDR1 and CDR2: DFQATT, SNEGSKA (reference sequence). The CDR3 loop is CSAKRGSEQYV. For the CDR3, the DNA is TGCAGTGCCAAGCGGGGGTCCGAGCAGTACGTC.

This clonotype has more than one count but fewer than ten. The V and J genes are TRBV7-2 and TRBJ2-7; D ambiguous. This CDR3 comprises 14 residues. Germline assignment: CDR1 SGHTA and CDR2 FQGNSA. With 1 base removed from V and 4 bases from J, the gap between germline ends came to 11 bases. The CDR3 protein is CASSLVPLGYEQYF. The CDR3, as DNA: TGTGCCAGCAGCTTAGTACCGTTGGGGTACGAGCAGTACTTC.

The chain carries TRBV12-3 or TRBV12-4 and TRBJ2-1, with 11 bases fitting TRBD2. V shed 4 bases and J 10 bases; nucleotides not matched to a gene: 12. This CDR3 region has 16 residues. The chain's CDR3 is CASSSSGVAGGREQFF. The CDR3 nucleotides read TGTGCCAGCAGTTCAAGCGGGGTAGCGGGGGGGCGGGAGCAGTTCTTC.

This clonotype came up many times. This rearrangement joins TRBV3-1 to TRBJ2-3, with D tentatively TRBD2 (8 bases). This CDR3 has 17 amino acids. Trimming shortened V by 3 bases and J by 3 bases, and 19 bases separated the two germline ends. The germline V gene has CDR1 LGHDT and CDR2 YNNKEL (reference sequence). CDR3 protein: CASSQDRSGRVTDTQYF. The CDR3 region has the DNA TGTGCCAGCAGCCAGGACAGGAGCGGGAGAGTAACAGATACGCAGTATTTT.

There are many counts of this clonotype. The V call is TRBV5-1, the J call TRBJ1-2; tentatively, D is TRBD1 (6 bases). The CDR3 totals 15 residues. Deletions cut 4 bases from V and 4 bases from J, with 17 bases between. Germline V CDR1 and CDR2: SGHRS, YFSETQ. CDR3 loop: CASSPNGGPLYGYTF. The CDR3 coding sequence is TGCGCCAGCAGCCCCAACGGGGGCCCTCTCTATGGCTACACCTTC.